Listed below are T cell receptor beta chains from one sample, sequenced in a study of cytomegalovirus exposure and HLA in healthy donors. Only in-frame clones appear in the TCRdb table, and some are missing; sequencing was by immunoSEQ multiplex PCR. The sample yields about 200,000 clones, about three quarters seen once. The sample was PBMCs. The receptors come from a male donor in good health and CMV-seronegative. The CDR3 runs from the conserved cysteine through the conserved F or W. A D gene is named only where the DNA matches it firmly. Clone size is shown for a subset of rows, as once, few, many or a class of expanded clone.

j_gene | v_gene | d_gene | abundance | CDR3aa | CDR3nt
TRBJ1-1 | TRBV27 | TRBD1 | once | CASSRTGTEAFF | TGTGCCAGCAGTAGGACAGGGACTGAAGCTTTCTTT
TRBJ2-7 | TRBV7-9 | - | - | CASSARDFAYEQYF | TGTGCCAGCAGCGCTCGGGATTTCGCCTACGAGCAGTACTTC
TRBJ1-1 | TRBV6-5 | - | - | CASRADDRNTEAFF | TGTGCCAGCAGGGCAGACGACAGGAACACTGAAGCTTTCTTT
TRBJ1-1 | TRBV19 | - | - | CASSIGTKGTEAFF | TGTGCCAGTAGTATAGGGACAAAGGGGACTGAAGCTTTCTTT
TRBJ2-1 | TRBV2 | - | - | CASSETEYNEQFF | TGTGCCAGCAGTGAAACAGAGTACAATGAGCAGTTCTTC
TRBJ1-1 | TRBV7-9 | - | - | CASSRGIGRQTTEAFF | TGTGCCAGCAGCCGGGGGATCGGTAGGCAGACCACTGAAGCTTTCTTT
TRBJ1-1 | TRBV30 | - | - | CAWSVRVNTEAFF | TGTGCCTGGAGTGTACGAGTGAACACTGAAGCTTTCTTT
TRBJ2-7 | TRBV30 | TRBD2 | - | CAWSQRGIYEQYF | TGTGCCTGGAGTCAGCGGGGGATCTACGAGCAGTACTTC
TRBJ2-2 | TRBV18 | TRBD2 | - | CASSPYLAENTGELFF | TGTGCCAGCTCACCATACCTAGCGGAGAACACCGGGGAGCTGTTTTTT
TRBJ2-7 | TRBV25-1 | - | - | CASSEYHGPYEQYF | TGTGCCAGCAGTGAATACCACGGTCCCTACGAGCAGTACTTC
TRBJ1-5 | TRBV5-8 | - | - | CASSFTFNQPQHF | TGTGCCAGCAGCTTTACTTTTAATCAGCCCCAGCATTTT
TRBJ2-7 | TRBV28 | - | - | CASRSTGVRGSYEQYF | TGTGCCAGCAGGTCCACGGGAGTGAGGGGTTCCTACGAGCAGTACTTC
TRBJ1-1 | TRBV5-1 | - | - | CASSLLAGGDTEAFF | TGCGCCAGCAGCTTGCTCGCAGGAGGAGACACTGAAGCTTTCTTT
TRBJ2-7 | TRBV7-2 | - | - | CASSSFTNRVYEQYF | TGTGCCAGCAGCTCCTTCACGAACCGGGTCTACGAGCAGTACTTC
TRBJ2-7 | TRBV7-9 | TRBD1 | few | CASSPKPETGLASYEQYF | TGTGCCAGCAGCCCGAAACCAGAGACAGGGTTAGCATCCTACGAGCAGTACTTC